One sample yielded the 24 T cell receptor beta chains listed below, sequenced in a study of shared clonotypes between healthy human individuals (dated by TCRdb to 2020 to 2021). The library was produced with the immunoSEQ multiplex PCR assay. TCRdb stores this immuneACCESS table with in-frame sequences only. Part of the clones is absent; in the studies checked, under half of the shortfall reflects unresolved V genes, and no reason is known for the rest. The sample data list about 2 million clones, and about 95% of these were observed just once. The ten largest clonotypes hold under 1.5% of the sample. For the CD8 naive samples, CD45RO-negative cells were positively selected for CCR7, yielding a CD45RA+CCR7+ population from which TemRA cells were excluded. Specimen: naive CD8+ T cells sorted from blood. What this sample's cell subset or site label stands for: CD45RA+CCR7+. Receptor source: a man younger than 30 in good health.

The rearrangement joins TRBV6-5 to TRBJ1-1; D not resolved. CDR3 length: 14 residues. The germline gives CDR1 MNHEY, CDR2 SVGAGI. With 3 bases removed from V and 4 bases from J, the gap between germline ends came to 12 bases. The CDR3 DNA reads as TGTGCCAGCAGTTATTTCGGTGACGCCACTGAAGCTTTCTTT. The encoded protein is CASSYFGDATEAFF.

This clone came up a few times. Other DNA sequences in this specimen translate into the identical CDR3. The chain couples TRBV2 to TRBJ1-5; 8 nucleotides match TRBD1. CDR3 length equals 14 residues. Germline lookup yields CDR1 SNHLY and CDR2 FYNNEI. V lost 5 bases to trimming and J lost 2 bases; unmatched junction nucleotides: 2. The DNA of the CDR3 is TGTGCCAGCAGTCCAGGGGGCGGCAATCAGCCCCAGCATTTT. It is translated as CASSPGGGNQPQHF.

The genes are TRBV5-5 and TRBJ1-5, with D unclear. CDR3 length: 15 residues. The V end was cut by 3 bases, the J end by 7 bases, with 17 bases between. Germline CDR1 and CDR2: SGHKS and YYEKEE (reference sequence). CDR3 sequence: CASSSNGGSLQPQHF. Written as DNA, the CDR3 is TGTGCCAGCAGCTCCAATGGTGGCAGTTTGCAGCCCCAGCATTTT.

This clone appeared once. The genes are TRBV6-5 and TRBJ2-7; no reliable D call. Trimming pared 8 bases from V and 0 bases from J, leaving 17 bases between. The CDR3 is 15 amino acids. The germline V gene encodes CDR1 MNHEY and CDR2 SVGAGI. In nucleotides, the CDR3 is TGTGCCAGCCATACGGGCGGCCCGAGCTCCTACGAGCAGTACTTC. This gives the protein CASHTGGPSSYEQYF.

V gene TRBV27 combines with J gene TRBJ2-7; D might be TRBD1 (6 bases). The V gene's germline CDR1 is MNHEY and CDR2 SMNVEV (reference sequence). The CDR3 contains 14 residues. Trimming removed 5 bases at V and 2 bases at J, with 13 bases between. CDR3 nucleotide sequence: TGTGCCAGCAGTGCAGGGGACACCCCCTACGAGCAGTACTTC. The encoded protein is CASSAGDTPYEQYF.

The rearrangement uses TRBV6-4 and TRBJ1-5; no clear D. Trimming removed 6 bases at V and 1 base at J, with 13 bases between. Germline V gene data show CDR1 as MRHNA and CDR2 as SNTAGT. This CDR3 contains 15 residues. This chain's CDR3 is CASRAIWISNQPQHF. The CDR3 region has the DNA TGTGCCAGCAGGGCCATCTGGATAAGCAATCAGCCCCAGCATTTT.

Only one count was recorded for this clone. The gene calls are TRBV6-5 and TRBJ2-5; possible D gene TRBD2, 6 bases. The J call may not be correct, given that the DNA end is closer to TRBJ2-7. The CDR3 length is 15 residues. Germline CDR1 and CDR2: MNHEY and SVGAGI. The CDR3 DNA sequence: TGTGCCAGCAGTTTACTTAGCGGTAGCTCCTACGAGCAGTACTTC. Its translation is CASSLLSGSSYEQYF.

V and J are TRBV11-1 and TRBJ2-3, with 11 nucleotides matching TRBD2. The CDR3 has 15 amino acids. Unmatched junction bases numbered 2, after V lost 3 bases and J lost 3 bases. Germline V gene sequence: CDR1 SGHAT, CDR2 FQDESV (reference sequence). CDR3 DNA sequence: TGTGCCAGCAGCTTTCTAGCGGGGGGAACAGATACGCAGTATTTT. Translated, it gives CASSFLAGGTDTQYF.

The chain couples TRBV2 to TRBJ2-7; 11 bases align to TRBD2. Germline values: CDR1 SNHLY, CDR2 FYNNEI. V was clipped by 5 bases and J by 4 bases; unmatched bases: 4. This CDR3 region has 14 residues. The CDR3 here is CASSPTSGAYEQYF. The CDR3 nucleotides are TGTGCCAGCAGTCCGACTAGCGGGGCATACGAGCAGTACTTC. The variable domain in full, completed from reference TRBV2 and TRBJ2-7, reads EPEVTQTPSHQVTQMGQEVILRCVPISNHLYFYWYRQILGQKVEFLVSFYNNEISEKSEIFDDQFSVERPDGSNFTLKIRSTKLEDSAMYFCASSPTSGAYEQYFGPGTRLTVT.

CDR3 sequence reads: CASSSPGTGNEKLFF. CDR3 coding DNA: TGTGCCAGCAGCTCTCCCGGGACAGGGAATGAAAAACTGTTTTTT. The V and J genes are TRBV7-9 and TRBJ1-4; TRBD1 aligns across 9 bases. V lost 4 bases and J lost 5; bases outside the gene matches: 5. CDR1 is SEHNR, CDR2 FQNEAQ, per germline (reference sequence). The CDR3 is 15 amino acids.

The chain links TRBV28 to TRBJ2-1; 11 bases match TRBD2. In germline, CDR1 is MDHEN, CDR2 SYDVKM. The CDR3 totals 15 residues. V was clipped by 2 bases and J by 8 bases; unmatched bases: 5. CDR3 protein: CASSLGTSGFDEQFF. CDR3 nucleotide sequence: TGTGCCAGCAGTTTAGGGACTAGCGGATTCGATGAGCAGTTCTTC.

This clone was counted once. J is TRBJ1-5 and V is TRBV19; D not certain. V was pared by 5 bases and J by 0 bases, with 11 bases between. This CDR3 is 15 amino acids long. Germline CDR1 and CDR2: LNHDA and SQIVND (reference sequence). For the CDR3, the DNA is TGTGCCAGTAGTCGCGTGAGATATAGCAATCAGCCCCAGCATTTT. This sequence encodes CASSRVRYSNQPQHF. Full variable domain (remainder filled in from reference TRBV19 and TRBJ1-5): DGGITQSPKYLFRKEGQNVTLSCEQNLNHDAMYWYRQDPGQGLRLIYYSQIVNDFQKGDIAEGYSVSREKKESFPLTVTSAQKNPTAFYLCASSRVRYSNQPQHFGDGTRLSIL.

V gene TRBV5-6 combines with J gene TRBJ2-5; 9 bases map to TRBD1. CDR3 length: 16 residues. The J segment lost 3 bases and the V segment lost 3 bases, leaving 9 bases of the junction unmatched. CDR1 and CDR2 from the germline V gene are SGHDT and YYEEEE. The CDR3 loop reads CASSYPGQGVEETQYF. Here the CDR3 DNA reads TGTGCCAGCAGCTACCCGGGACAGGGCGTCGAAGAGACCCAGTACTTC.

This chain joins TRBV7-6 and TRBJ1-2, with 7 bases identical to TRBD1. CDR3 length: 16 residues. Germline CDR1 is SGHVS and CDR2 is FNYEAQ. J lost 2 bases, V lost 1 base, and 7 bases had no gene match. The CDR3 DNA sequence: TGTGCCAGCAGCTTAGAACCGGGACAGCTAAACTATGGCTACACCTTC. Protein product: CASSLEPGQLNYGYTF.

V and J are TRBV10-3 and TRBJ2-2; D is uncertain. Germline CDR1 reads ENHRY; CDR2 reads SYGVKD. V was trimmed by 2 bases and J by 0 bases, leaving 13 bases between them. The CDR3 has 17 amino acids. The chain's CDR3 is CAISEHGYTPNTGELFF. In nucleotides, the CDR3 is TGTGCCATCAGTGAGCACGGGTACACTCCGAACACCGGGGAGCTGTTTTTT.

This rearrangement joins TRBV4-2 to TRBJ1-1, with D possibly matching TRBD1 (6 bases). The CDR3 is 16 residues long. The germline V and J ends were trimmed by 0 bases and 0 bases, with 11 bases remaining between them. Germline V gene sequence: CDR1 LGHNA, CDR2 YNFKEQ. The CDR3 spells CASSQETGLMNTEAFF. The CDR3 nucleotides are TGTGCCAGCAGCCAAGAAACAGGGCTAATGAACACTGAAGCTTTCTTT.

The chain recombines TRBV27 with TRBJ1-2, with D possibly matching TRBD1 (5 bases). V was clipped by 3 bases and J by 4 bases, with 12 bases between them. This CDR3 spans 14 amino acids. Germline CDR1 and CDR2: MNHEY and SMNVEV (reference sequence). The CDR3 sequence: CASSFQGESYGYTF. DNA for the CDR3: TGTGCCAGCAGTTTTCAGGGAGAGTCCTATGGCTACACCTTC.

The chain is built from TRBV6-6 and TRBJ1-4, with 8 positions matching TRBD1. The V gene's germline CDR1 is MNHNY and CDR2 SVGAGI (reference sequence). CDR3 length: 15 residues. The junction had 8 bases not matched to a gene; V was cut back by 4 bases and J by 7 bases. This CDR3 is CASSWVDRGAEKLFF. CDR3 bases: TGTGCCAGCAGTTGGGTAGACAGGGGTGCTGAAAAACTGTTTTTT.

V and J are TRBV6-5 and TRBJ2-3; D is possibly TRBD1 (5 bases). Germline values: CDR1 MNHEY, CDR2 SVGAGI. The CDR3 is made up of 14 amino acids. Trimming took off 10 bases at V and 3 bases at J, with 17 bases between the two ends. In DNA, the CDR3 is TGTGCCACGTCTACTCAGGGAAATACAGATACGCAGTATTTT. Amino acid sequence: CATSTQGNTDTQYF.

The chain employs TRBV13 and TRBJ2-7; D unresolved. The CDR3 loop spans 13 amino acids. Germline assignment: CDR1 PRHDT and CDR2 FYEKMQ (reference sequence). V was pared by 5 bases and J by 5 bases, with 13 bases between. The CDR3 DNA follows: TGTGCCAGCAGCCTTGGGATATCGGACGAGCAGTACTTC. Translating it yields CASSLGISDEQYF.

The V gene is TRBV11-2, the J gene TRBJ2-7, with TRBD2 matching over 7 bases. The trim removed 1 base at V and 1 base at J, leaving 7 bases unmatched. This CDR3 has 16 residues. Germline assignment: CDR1 SGHAT and CDR2 FQNNGV. Here the CDR3 reads CASSLVGGGESYEQYF. CDR3 coding DNA: TGTGCCAGCAGCTTAGTAGGCGGGGGAGAGTCCTACGAGCAGTACTTC.

This clone was detected a few times. The V and J genes are TRBV28 and TRBJ1-6; D call uncertain. Per germline, CDR1 MDHEN and CDR2 SYDVKM. Trimming took 2 bases from V and 8 from J, leaving 10 bases between them. The CDR3 has 14 residues. CDR3 nucleotides: TGTGCCAGCAGTTTACTACAGCTGCATTCACCCCTCCACTTT. The encoded protein is CASSLLQLHSPLHF.

The chain couples TRBV6-4 to TRBJ2-3; D possibly corresponds to TRBD1 (6 bases). Per germline, CDR1 MRHNA and CDR2 SNTAGT. The CDR3 is 15 residues long. Trimming removed 5 bases from V and 5 bases from J, with 17 bases in between. The CDR3 DNA follows: TGTGCCAGCAGTCGCAGGGGCCACCTTGAAGATACGCAGTATTTT. This encodes CASSRRGHLEDTQYF.

In this sample, this clone turned up once. The same CDR3 also results from other DNA sequences found in this sample. The chain uses TRBV5-6 and TRBJ2-7; maybe TRBD1 (5 bases). V lost 0 bases and J 2 bases, leaving 9 bases between the germline ends. The CDR3 consists of 14 residues. CDR1 SGHDT and CDR2 YYEEEE come from the germline V gene. CDR3 bases: TGTGCCAGCAGCTTGGTAGCAGGGACCTACGAGCAGTACTTC. It yields the protein CASSLVAGTYEQYF.